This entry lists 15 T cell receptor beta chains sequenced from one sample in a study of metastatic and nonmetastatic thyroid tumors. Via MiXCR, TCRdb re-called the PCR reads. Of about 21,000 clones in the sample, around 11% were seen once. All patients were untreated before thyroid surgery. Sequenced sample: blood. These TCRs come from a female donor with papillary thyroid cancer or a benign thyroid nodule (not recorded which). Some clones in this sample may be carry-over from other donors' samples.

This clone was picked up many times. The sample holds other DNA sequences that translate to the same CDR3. CDR3 loop: CASKASPNTGELFF. CDR3 nucleotides: TGTGCCAGCAAGGCTAGCCCGAACACCGGGGAGCTGTTTTTT. The chain links TRBV27 to TRBJ2-2; tentative D call: TRBD2 (5 bases). The V and J ends lost 7 bases and 0 bases respectively, with 9 bases between them. Germline V gives CDR1 MNHEY, CDR2 SMNVEV (reference sequence). The CDR3 spans 14 residues.

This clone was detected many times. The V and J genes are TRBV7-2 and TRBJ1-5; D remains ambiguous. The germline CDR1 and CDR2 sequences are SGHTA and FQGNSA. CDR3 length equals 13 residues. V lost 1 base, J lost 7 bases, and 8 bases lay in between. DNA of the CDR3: TGTGCCAGCAGCTTAGAGAGGGCCCAGCCCCAGCATTTT. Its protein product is CASSLERAQPQHF.

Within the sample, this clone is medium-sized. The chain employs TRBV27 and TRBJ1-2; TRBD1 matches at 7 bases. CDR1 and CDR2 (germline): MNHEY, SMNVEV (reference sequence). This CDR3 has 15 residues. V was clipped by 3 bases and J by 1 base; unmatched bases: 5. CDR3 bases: TGTGCCAGCAGTTTTGACAGGGCCTATAACTATGGCTACACCTTC. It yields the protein CASSFDRAYNYGYTF.

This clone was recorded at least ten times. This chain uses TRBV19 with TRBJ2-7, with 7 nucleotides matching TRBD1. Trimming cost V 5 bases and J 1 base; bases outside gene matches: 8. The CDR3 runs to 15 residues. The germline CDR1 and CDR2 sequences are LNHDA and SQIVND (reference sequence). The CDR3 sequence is CASSPNRDRSYEQYF. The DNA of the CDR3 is TGTGCCAGTAGTCCGAACCGGGACAGATCCTACGAGCAGTACTTC.

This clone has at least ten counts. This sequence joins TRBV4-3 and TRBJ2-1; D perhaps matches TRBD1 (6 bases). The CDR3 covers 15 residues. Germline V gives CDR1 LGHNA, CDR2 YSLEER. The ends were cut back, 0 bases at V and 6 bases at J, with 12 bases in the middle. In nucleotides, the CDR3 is TGCGCCAGCAGCCAAGAATGGGGGCTTAGCAATGAGCAGTTCTTC. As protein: CASSQEWGLSNEQFF.

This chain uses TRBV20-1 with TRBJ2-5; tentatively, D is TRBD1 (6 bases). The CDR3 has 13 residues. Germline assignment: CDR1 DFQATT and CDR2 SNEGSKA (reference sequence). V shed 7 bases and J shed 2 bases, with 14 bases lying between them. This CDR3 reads CSVTHQGQETQYF. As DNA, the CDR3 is TGCAGTGTTACACACCAGGGGCAAGAGACCCAGTACTTC.

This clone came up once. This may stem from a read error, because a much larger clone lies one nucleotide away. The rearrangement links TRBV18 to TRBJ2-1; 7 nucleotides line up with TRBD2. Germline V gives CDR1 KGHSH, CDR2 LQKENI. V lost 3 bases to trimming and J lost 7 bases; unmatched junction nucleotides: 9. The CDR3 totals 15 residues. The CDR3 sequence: CASSPLGISGNEQFF. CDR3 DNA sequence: TGTGCCAGCTCACCGCTTGGTATTAGCGGGAATGAGCAGTTCTTC.

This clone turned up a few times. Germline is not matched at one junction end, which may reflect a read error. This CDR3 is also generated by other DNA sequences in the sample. CDR3 loop: CASSFRGYEQYF. The CDR3 DNA reads TGTGCCAGTAGTTTTAGGGGCTACGAGCAGTACTTC. V is TRBV28 and J is TRBJ2-7; D might be TRBD1 (5 bases). Germline V gene data show CDR1 as MDHEN and CDR2 as SYDVKM. The CDR3 has 12 amino acids.

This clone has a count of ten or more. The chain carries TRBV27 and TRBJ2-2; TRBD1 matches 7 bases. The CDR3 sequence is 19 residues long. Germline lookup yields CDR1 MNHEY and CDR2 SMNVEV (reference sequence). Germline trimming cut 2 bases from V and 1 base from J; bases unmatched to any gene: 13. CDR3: CASSLASRSDRMNTGELFF. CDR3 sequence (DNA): TGTGCCAGCAGTTTAGCCTCCCGATCGGACAGGATGAACACCGGGGAGCTGTTTTTT.

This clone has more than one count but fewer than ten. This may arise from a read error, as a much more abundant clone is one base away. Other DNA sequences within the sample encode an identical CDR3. The CDR3 nucleotides read TGTGCCTGGAGTGTTTGGGGGCAAGAGACACAGTACTTC. Amino acid sequence: CAWSVWGQETQYF. The chain joins TRBV30 to TRBJ2-5, with a tentative D call TRBD1 (6 bases). Germline CDR1 and CDR2: GTSNPN and SVGIG (reference sequence). This CDR3 region has 13 residues.

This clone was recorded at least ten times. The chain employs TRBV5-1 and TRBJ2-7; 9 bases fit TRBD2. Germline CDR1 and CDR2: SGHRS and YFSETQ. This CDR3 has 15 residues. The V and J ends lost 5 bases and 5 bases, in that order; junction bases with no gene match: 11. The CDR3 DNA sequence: TGCGCCAGCAGATCAGCCACTAGCGGGCTGAACGAGCAGTACTTC. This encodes CASRSATSGLNEQYF.

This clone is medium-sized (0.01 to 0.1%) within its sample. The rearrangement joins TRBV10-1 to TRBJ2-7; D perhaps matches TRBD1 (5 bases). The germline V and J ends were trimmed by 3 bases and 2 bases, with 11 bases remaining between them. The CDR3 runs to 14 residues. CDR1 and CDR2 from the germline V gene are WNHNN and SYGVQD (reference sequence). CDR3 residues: CASSDNRPPYEQYF. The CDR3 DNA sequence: TGCGCCAGCAGTGACAACAGGCCGCCCTACGAGCAGTACTTC.

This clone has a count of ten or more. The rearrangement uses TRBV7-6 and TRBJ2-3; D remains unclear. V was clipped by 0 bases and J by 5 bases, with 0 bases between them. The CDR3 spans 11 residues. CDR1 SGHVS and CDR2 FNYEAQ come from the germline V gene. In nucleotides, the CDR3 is TGTGCCAGCAGCTTAGCAGATACGCAGTATTTT. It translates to CASSLADTQYF.

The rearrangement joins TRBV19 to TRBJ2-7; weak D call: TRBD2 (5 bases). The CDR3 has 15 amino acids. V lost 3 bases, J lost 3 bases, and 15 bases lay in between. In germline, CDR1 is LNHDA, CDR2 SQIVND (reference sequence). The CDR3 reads CASSIEPGSGYEQYF. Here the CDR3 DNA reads TGTGCCAGTAGTATTGAGCCGGGGAGCGGCTACGAGCAGTACTTC.

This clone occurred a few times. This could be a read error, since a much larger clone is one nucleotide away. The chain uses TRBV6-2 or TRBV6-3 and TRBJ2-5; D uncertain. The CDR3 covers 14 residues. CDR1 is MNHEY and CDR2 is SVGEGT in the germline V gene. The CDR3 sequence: CTSRTQTFQETQYF. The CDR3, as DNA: TGTACCAGCAGAACCCAGACCTTTCAAGAGACCCAGTACTTC.